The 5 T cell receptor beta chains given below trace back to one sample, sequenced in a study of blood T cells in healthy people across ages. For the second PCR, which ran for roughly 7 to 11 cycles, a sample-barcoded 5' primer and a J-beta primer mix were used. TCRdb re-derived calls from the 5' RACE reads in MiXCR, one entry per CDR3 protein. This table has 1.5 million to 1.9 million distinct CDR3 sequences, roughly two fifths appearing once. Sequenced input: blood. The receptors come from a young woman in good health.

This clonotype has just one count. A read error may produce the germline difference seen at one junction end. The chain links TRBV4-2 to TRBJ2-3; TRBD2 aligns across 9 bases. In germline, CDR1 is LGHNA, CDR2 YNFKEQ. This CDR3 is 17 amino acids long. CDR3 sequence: CASSQDSRLAGTDTQYF. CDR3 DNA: TGCGCCAGCAGCCAAGACTCTCGACTAGCGGGCACAGATACGCAGTATTTT.

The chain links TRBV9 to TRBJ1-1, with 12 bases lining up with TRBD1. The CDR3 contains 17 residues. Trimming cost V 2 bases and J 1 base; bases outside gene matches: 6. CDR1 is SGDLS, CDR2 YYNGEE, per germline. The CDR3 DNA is TGTGCCAGCAGCGTGATCGGGACAGGGGGCCCGAACACTGAAGCTTTCTTT. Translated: CASSVIGTGGPNTEAFF.

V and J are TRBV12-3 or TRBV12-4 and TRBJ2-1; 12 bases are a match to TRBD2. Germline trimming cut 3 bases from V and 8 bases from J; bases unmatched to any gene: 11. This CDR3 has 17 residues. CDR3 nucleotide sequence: TGTGCCAGCAGTTTCGGACTAGCGGGGAAACTTAGGGATGAGCAGTTCTTC. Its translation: CASSFGLAGKLRDEQFF.

This CDR3 reads CASSLKGGLNTEAFF. In DNA form, the CDR3 reads TGTGCCAGCTCACTTAAGGGGGGGCTGAACACTGAAGCTTTCTTT. The chain joins TRBV18 to TRBJ1-1; maybe TRBD1 (6 bases). Trimming removed 4 bases from V and 0 bases from J, with 12 bases in between. The CDR3 has 15 amino acids. CDR1 KGHSH and CDR2 LQKENI come from the germline V gene.

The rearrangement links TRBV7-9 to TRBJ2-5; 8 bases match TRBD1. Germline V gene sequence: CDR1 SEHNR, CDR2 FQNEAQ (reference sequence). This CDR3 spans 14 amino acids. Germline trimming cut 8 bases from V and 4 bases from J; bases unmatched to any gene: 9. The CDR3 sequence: CASGQGWYRETQYF. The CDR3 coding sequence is TGTGCCAGCGGACAGGGATGGTACCGAGAGACCCAGTACTTC.